Following are 16 T cell receptor beta chains from one sample sequenced in a study of patients and donors after allogeneic stem cell transplantation. MiXCR, run by TCRdb on the RT-PCR reads, gives a single entry per CDR3 protein. The sample consists of 30,000 to 35,000 distinct CDR3 sequences, 6.8% of them appearing once. Input material: blood, either unsorted or a sorted T cell fraction (not recorded which). The source of these receptors is a human donor who was either an allogeneic HSCT recipient or a stem cell or donor lymphocyte infusion donor (not recorded which). It is not recorded whose cells these are; they may come from a transplant donor.

Many counts were recorded for this clonotype. The gene calls are TRBV7-9 and TRBJ2-3, with 9 bases lining up with TRBD2. Germline loops: CDR1 SEHNR, CDR2 FQNEAQ (reference sequence). The CDR3 runs to 15 residues. J gave up 5 bases and V 4 bases, and 7 bases lay outside the gene matches. Here the CDR3 reads CASSSPSGRLDTQYF. CDR3 sequence (DNA): TGTGCCAGCAGCTCCCCAAGCGGGAGGCTAGATACGCAGTATTTT.

The sample holds many counts of this clonotype. This sequence may be a read error, since a much larger clone differs from it by one base. Here the CDR3 omits its conserved ending phenylalanine or tryptophan, so a read error is the likely source. The chain combines TRBV5-6 with TRBJ1-2, with D possibly matching TRBD1 (5 bases). The germline V gene encodes CDR1 SGHDT and CDR2 YYEEEE. The CDR3 extends over 14 amino acids. Trimming left V 0 bases short and J 5 bases short, with 11 bases between. In nucleotides, the CDR3 is TGTGCCAGCAGCTTGGATGGGGGAGGTTATGGCTACACCTCC. Amino acid sequence: CASSLDGGGYGYTS.

This clonotype was seen at least ten times. J is TRBJ2-3 and V is TRBV27; 10 bases align to TRBD2. Per the germline V gene, CDR1 is MNHEY and CDR2 is SMNVEV (reference sequence). This CDR3 spans 13 amino acids. The ends lost 6 bases at V and 6 bases at J; junction bases unmatched: 3. As DNA, the CDR3 is TGTGCCAGCAGGACTAGCGGGTCTGATACGCAGTATTTT. Amino acids: CASRTSGSDTQYF.

This clonotype has a count of ten or more. The chain links TRBV6-5 to TRBJ2-7; no reliable D call. V was cut by 0 bases and J by 4 bases, with 13 bases left in between. Germline V CDR1 and CDR2: MNHEY, SVGAGI. The CDR3 totals 15 residues. The chain's CDR3 is CASSYSTLGSYEQYF. As DNA, the CDR3 is TGTGCCAGCAGTTACTCGACCCTGGGGTCATACGAGCAGTACTTC.

This clonotype occurred many times. This chain uses TRBV14 with TRBJ1-2; D unresolved. The CDR3 runs to 13 residues. Trimming took off 3 bases at V and 1 base at J, with 6 bases between the two ends. The germline gives CDR1 SGHDN, CDR2 FVKESK. CDR3 in amino acids: CASSQLGNYGYTF. CDR3 nucleotide sequence: TGTGCCAGCAGCCAGCTGGGTAACTATGGCTACACCTTC.

About this clonotype: A read error may explain this, as a much larger clone is one base away. This chain links TRBV7-3 with TRBJ2-2, with D maybe TRBD2 (6 bases). The ends were cut back, 2 bases at V and 10 bases at J, with 17 bases in the middle. Germline V gene lookup returns CDR1 SGHTA and CDR2 FQGTGA. The CDR3 covers 15 residues. This chain's CDR3 is CASSLAGSGSAELFF. CDR3 in DNA: TGTGCCAGCAGCTTAGCCGGGAGTGGGTCCGCGGAGCTGTTTTTT.

The J gene is TRBJ2-5, the V gene TRBV20-1; tentatively, D is TRBD2 (6 bases). V gave up 0 bases and J gave up 1 base, with 18 bases separating them. The CDR3 sequence is 17 residues long. Germline V lookup: CDR1 DFQATT, CDR2 SNEGSKA (reference sequence). The CDR3 DNA sequence: TGCAGTGCTAGAGATTTGTGGGAGAGGGGACTCCAAGAGACCCAGTACTTC. Encoded protein: CSARDLWERGLQETQYF.

Ten or more counts support this clonotype. One junction end disagrees with the germline gene, perhaps due to a read error. The rearrangement links TRBV4-3 to TRBJ2-1, with D unclear. Looked up from germline, CDR1 is LGHNA and CDR2 is YSLEER. The length of the CDR3 is 13 residues. CDR3 nucleotides: TGCGCCAGCAGCCAAGATACGGCTACCGACGTTCTCTTC. Encoded protein: CASSQDTATDVLF.

The table lists this clonotype with many counts. The chain links TRBV7-9 to TRBJ2-3; 10 nucleotides agree with TRBD1. The CDR3 runs to 20 residues. Germline-derived CDR1 and CDR2 are SEHNR and FQNEAQ (reference sequence). The V and J ends lost 2 bases and 2 bases, in that order; junction bases with no gene match: 16. The CDR3 sequence is CASSLMGQGLKRPNTDTQYF. CDR3 DNA: TGTGCCAGCAGCTTAATGGGACAGGGGCTAAAACGGCCGAACACAGATACGCAGTATTTT.

This clonotype was picked up a small number of times. V usage is TRBV6-4 and J usage is TRBJ2-1; 15 positions match TRBD2. The V gene's germline CDR1 is MRHNA and CDR2 SNTAGT. Unmatched junction bases numbered 3, after V lost 5 bases and J lost 1 base. The CDR3 runs to 17 residues. In DNA form, the CDR3 reads TGTGCCAGCAGTACCGGGACTAGCGGGAGGTCCTACAATGAGCAGTTCTTC. Amino acid sequence: CASSTGTSGRSYNEQFF.

This clonotype was picked up a small number of times. The V call is TRBV6-5, the J call TRBJ2-1; 9 bases fit TRBD2. The CDR3 totals 19 residues. V dropped 0 bases and J dropped 4; count of bases not matched to a gene: 13. In germline, CDR1 is MNHEY, CDR2 SVGAGI. The CDR3 is CASSYSIRRGAGGYNEQFF. The CDR3 bases are TGTGCCAGCAGTTACTCAATACGTCGTGGGGCGGGAGGGTACAATGAGCAGTTCTTC.

This clonotype was picked up many times. As DNA, the CDR3 is TGTGCCAGCAGCGTGGGGGAGCCCTCCTACGAGCAGTACTTC. This codes for CASSVGEPSYEQYF. V and J are TRBV9 and TRBJ2-7; D is possibly TRBD1 or TRBD2 (5 bases each). Between the trimmed V and J ends, which lost 2 bases and 0 bases, there was a span of 9 bases. This CDR3 comprises 14 residues. Germline loops: CDR1 SGDLS, CDR2 YYNGEE.

The chain has TRBV27 and TRBJ2-7; D might be TRBD1 (5 bases). This CDR3 has 14 residues. Trimming took off 6 bases at V and 3 bases at J, with 15 bases between the two ends. Germline CDR1 reads MNHEY; CDR2 reads SMNVEV (reference sequence). CDR3 in amino acids: CASSRTGGLYEQYF. Written as DNA, the CDR3 is TGTGCCAGCAGCCGCACAGGTGGCCTCTACGAGCAGTACTTC.

This chain connects TRBV14 to TRBJ2-1, with TRBD1 matching 8 bases. This CDR3 is built from 17 residues. Germline CDR1 reads SGHDN; CDR2 reads FVKESK. With V trimmed by 4 bases and J by 5 bases, 13 bases remained unmatched. As DNA, the CDR3 is TGTGCCAGCAGCCCTCGGACAGGGCTTAAAATCCACAATGAGCAGTTCTTC. Amino acid sequence: CASSPRTGLKIHNEQFF.

This clonotype has ten or more counts. The rearrangement links TRBV21-1 to TRBJ1-2; TRBD1, the table's D call, was not compared with the DNA. TRBV21-1 represents a pseudogene. The CDR3 loop spans 18 amino acids. CDR3 in DNA: TGTGCCAGCAGCACTCGGGGACAGGGTGTGACCCCTCACTATGGCTACACCTTC. Translating it yields CASSTRGQGVTPHYGYTF.

This clonotype has at least ten counts. The chain links TRBV7-2 to TRBJ2-5; 12 bases are shared with TRBD2. Germline lookup yields CDR1 SGHTA and CDR2 FQGNSA. There are 18 residues in the CDR3. V lost 3 bases to trimming and J lost 1 base; unmatched junction nucleotides: 9. CDR3 DNA: TGTGCCAGCAGCTTTCCACTAGCGGGAGGACCACTCCAAGAGACCCAGTACTTC. It specifies CASSFPLAGGPLQETQYF.